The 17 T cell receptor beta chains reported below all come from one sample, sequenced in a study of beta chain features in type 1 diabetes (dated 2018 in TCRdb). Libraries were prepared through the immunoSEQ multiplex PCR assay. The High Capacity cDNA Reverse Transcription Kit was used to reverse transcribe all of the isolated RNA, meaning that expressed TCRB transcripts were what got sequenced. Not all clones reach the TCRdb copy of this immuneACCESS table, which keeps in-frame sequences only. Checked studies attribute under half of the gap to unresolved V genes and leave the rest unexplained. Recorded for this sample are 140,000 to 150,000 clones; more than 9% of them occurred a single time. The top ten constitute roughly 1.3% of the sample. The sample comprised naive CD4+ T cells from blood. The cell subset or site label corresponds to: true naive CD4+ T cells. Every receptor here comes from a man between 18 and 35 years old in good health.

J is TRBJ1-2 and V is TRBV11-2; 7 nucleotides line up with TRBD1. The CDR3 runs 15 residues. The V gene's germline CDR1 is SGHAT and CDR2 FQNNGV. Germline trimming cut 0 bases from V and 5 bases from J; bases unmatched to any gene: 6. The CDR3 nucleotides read TGTGCCAGCAGCTTAGACGGACAGGATGTTTATGGCTACACCTTC. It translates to CASSLDGQDVYGYTF. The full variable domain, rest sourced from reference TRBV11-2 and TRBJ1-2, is EAGVAQSPRYKIIEKRQSVAFWCNPISGHATLYWYQQILGQGPKLLIQFQNNGVVDDSQLPKDRFSAERLKGVDSTLKIQPAKLEDSAVYLCASSLDGQDVYGYTFGSGTRLTVV.

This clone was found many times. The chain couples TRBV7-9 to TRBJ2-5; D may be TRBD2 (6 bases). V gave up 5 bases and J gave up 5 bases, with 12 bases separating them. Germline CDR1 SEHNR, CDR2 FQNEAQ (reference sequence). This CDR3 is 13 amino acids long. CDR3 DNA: TGTGCCAGCAGCCCCCCTAGCGAGGAGACCCAGTACTTC. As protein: CASSPPSEETQYF.

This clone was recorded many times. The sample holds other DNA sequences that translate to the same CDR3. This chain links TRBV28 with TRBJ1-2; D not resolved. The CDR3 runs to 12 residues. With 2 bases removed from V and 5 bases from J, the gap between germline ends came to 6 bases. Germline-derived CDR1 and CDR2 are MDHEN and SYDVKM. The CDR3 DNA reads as TGTGCCAGCAGTTTAGGAGGGTATGGCTACACCTTC. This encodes CASSLGGYGYTF.

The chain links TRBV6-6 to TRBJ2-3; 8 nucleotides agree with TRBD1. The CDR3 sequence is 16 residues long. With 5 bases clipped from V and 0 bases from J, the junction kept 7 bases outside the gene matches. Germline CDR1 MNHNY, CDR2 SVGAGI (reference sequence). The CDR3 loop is CASSPPGTGSTDTQYF. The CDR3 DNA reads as TGTGCCAGCAGTCCTCCCGGGACAGGTAGCACAGATACGCAGTATTTT.

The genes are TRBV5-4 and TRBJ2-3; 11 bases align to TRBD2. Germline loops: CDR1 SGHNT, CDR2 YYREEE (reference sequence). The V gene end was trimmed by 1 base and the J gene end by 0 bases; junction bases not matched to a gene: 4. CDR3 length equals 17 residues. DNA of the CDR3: TGTGCCAGCAGCTTGTTGCTAGCGGGGGGAAGCACAGATACGCAGTATTTT. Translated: CASSLLLAGGSTDTQYF.

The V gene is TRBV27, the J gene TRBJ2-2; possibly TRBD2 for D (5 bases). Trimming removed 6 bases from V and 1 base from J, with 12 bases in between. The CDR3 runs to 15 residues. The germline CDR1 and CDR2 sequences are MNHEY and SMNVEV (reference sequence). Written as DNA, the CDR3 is TGTGCCAGCAGCCCACGGGCGGGGAACACCGGGGAGCTGTTTTTT. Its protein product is CASSPRAGNTGELFF.

CDR3 DNA sequence: TGCGCCAGCAGCCCCACAGGGCCCGGGGAGCTGTTTTTT. This sequence encodes CASSPTGPGELFF. This rearrangement joins TRBV5-1 to TRBJ2-2, with D maybe TRBD1 (6 bases). The germline gives CDR1 SGHRS, CDR2 YFSETQ. The CDR3 covers 13 residues. Trimming removed 4 bases at V and 6 bases at J, with 10 bases between.

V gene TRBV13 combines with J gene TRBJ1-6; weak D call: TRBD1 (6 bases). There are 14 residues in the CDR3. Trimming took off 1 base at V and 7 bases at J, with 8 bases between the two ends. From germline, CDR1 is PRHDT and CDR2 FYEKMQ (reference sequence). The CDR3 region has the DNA TGTGCCAGCAGCTTAGAACAGGGAAATTCACCCCTCCACTTT. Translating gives CASSLEQGNSPLHF.

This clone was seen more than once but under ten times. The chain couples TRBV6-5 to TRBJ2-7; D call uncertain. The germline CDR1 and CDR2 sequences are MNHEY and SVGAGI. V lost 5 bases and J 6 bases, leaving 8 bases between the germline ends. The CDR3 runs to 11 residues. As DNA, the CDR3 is TGTGCCAGCAGTCCCGTTTTCGAGCAGTACTTC. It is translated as CASSPVFEQYF.

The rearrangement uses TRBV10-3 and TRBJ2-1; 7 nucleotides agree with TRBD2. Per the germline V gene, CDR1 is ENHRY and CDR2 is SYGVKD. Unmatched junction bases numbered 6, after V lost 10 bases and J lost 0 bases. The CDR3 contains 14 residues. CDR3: CATGEGTSYNEQFF. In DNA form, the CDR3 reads TGTGCCACGGGGGAGGGAACCTCCTACAATGAGCAGTTCTTC.

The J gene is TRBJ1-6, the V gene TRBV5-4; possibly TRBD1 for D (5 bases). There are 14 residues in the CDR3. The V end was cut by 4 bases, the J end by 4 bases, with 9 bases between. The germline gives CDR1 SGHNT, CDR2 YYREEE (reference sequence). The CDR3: CASSQDSYNSPLHF. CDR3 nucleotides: TGTGCCAGCAGCCAAGACAGTTATAATTCACCCCTCCACTTT.

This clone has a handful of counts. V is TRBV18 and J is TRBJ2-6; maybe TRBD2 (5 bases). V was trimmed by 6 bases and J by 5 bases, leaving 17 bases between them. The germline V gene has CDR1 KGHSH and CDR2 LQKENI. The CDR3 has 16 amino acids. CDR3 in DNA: TGTGCCAGCTCCCCTCAAGGCGGGCCGCGGGCCAACGTCCTGACTTTC. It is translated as CASSPQGGPRANVLTF.

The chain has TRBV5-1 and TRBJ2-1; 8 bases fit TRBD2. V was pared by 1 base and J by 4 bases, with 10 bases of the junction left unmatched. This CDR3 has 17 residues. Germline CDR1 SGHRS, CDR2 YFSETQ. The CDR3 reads CASSLKLAGGPYNEQFF. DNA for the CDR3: TGCGCCAGCAGCTTGAAACTGGCGGGGGGACCGTACAATGAGCAGTTCTTC.

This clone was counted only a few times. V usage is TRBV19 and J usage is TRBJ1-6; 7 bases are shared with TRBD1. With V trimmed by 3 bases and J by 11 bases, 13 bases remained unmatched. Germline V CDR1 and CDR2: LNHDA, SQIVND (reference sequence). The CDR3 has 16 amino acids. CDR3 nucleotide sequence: TGTGCCAGTAGTATTGGGGTCCCGGGACAGTCAACACCCCTCCACTTT. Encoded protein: CASSIGVPGQSTPLHF.

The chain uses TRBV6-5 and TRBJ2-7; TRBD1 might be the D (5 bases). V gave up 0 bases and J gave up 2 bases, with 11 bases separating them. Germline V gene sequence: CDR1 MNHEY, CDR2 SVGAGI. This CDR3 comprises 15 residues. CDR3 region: CASSYSTVLTYEQYF. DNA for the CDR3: TGTGCCAGCAGTTACTCGACAGTCTTAACCTACGAGCAGTACTTC.

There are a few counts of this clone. DNA for the CDR3: TGTGCCACCAGCAGAAGGGGACAGGGGATAGGTCCAACTAATGAAAAACTGTTTTTT. This encodes CATSRRGQGIGPTNEKLFF. The genes are TRBV15 and TRBJ1-4; TRBD1 aligns across 10 bases. V was clipped by 2 bases and J by 0 bases; unmatched bases: 9. CDR3 size: 19 residues. CDR1 LNHNV and CDR2 YYDKDF come from the germline V gene (reference sequence).

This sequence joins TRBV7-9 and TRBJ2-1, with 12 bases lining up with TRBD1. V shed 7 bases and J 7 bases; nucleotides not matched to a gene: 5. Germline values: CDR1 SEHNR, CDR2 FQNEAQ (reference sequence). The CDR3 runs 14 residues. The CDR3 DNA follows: TGTGCCAGCACCCGGGACAGGGGGCAGAATGAGCAGTTCTTC. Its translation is CASTRDRGQNEQFF.